The rows below give T cell receptor beta chains drawn from one sample of a study of blood T cell repertoires in COVID-19. Some clones are missing from TCRdb's copy, which holds only in-frame ones; the method was immunoSEQ multiplex PCR. Of a few hundred thousand clones listed, about nine tenths are singletons. Sequencing input: peripheral blood. The receptors originated from a woman in her fifties or sixties with COVID-19, enrolled during active disease. Each CDR3 is given with its conserved first and last residue. Part of the rows lack a size; the others show once, few, many or a class for expanded clones.

clone size,CDR3 length,V gene,J gene,CDR3 protein
NA,14,TRBV15,TRBJ2-5,CATSDPGGQETQYF
NA,14,TRBV19,TRBJ1-1,CASIREQLNTEAFF
NA,15,TRBV6-4,TRBJ1-1,CASRADRGQNTEAFF
NA,12,TRBV2,TRBJ1-2,CASSEQGYGYTF
NA,15,TRBV18,TRBJ2-7,CASSVKTGGLYEQYF
NA,15,TRBV5-1,TRBJ2-3,CASSLGGNGADTQYF
NA,14,TRBV5-1,TRBJ2-7,CASSSQGVPYEQYF
NA,15,TRBV7-2,TRBJ1-2,CASSVRTTLNYGYTF
NA,17,TRBV15,TRBJ2-3,CATSSGRGSGATDTQYF
NA,12,TRBV6-5,TRBJ2-3,CASTPEGDTQYF
NA,16,TRBV28,TRBJ1-5,CASLNFDRGGNQPQHF
NA,16,TRBV4-1,TRBJ2-1,CASSLLLRDRDNEQFF
few,13,TRBV24-1,TRBJ2-7,CATSEGTSYEQYF
NA,15,TRBV18,TRBJ2-1,CASSVGLAGYNEQFF
NA,16,TRBV7-9,TRBJ1-2,CASSTSGRGGNYGYTF
once,14,TRBV7-9,TRBJ1-2,CASSLGPSHYGYTF